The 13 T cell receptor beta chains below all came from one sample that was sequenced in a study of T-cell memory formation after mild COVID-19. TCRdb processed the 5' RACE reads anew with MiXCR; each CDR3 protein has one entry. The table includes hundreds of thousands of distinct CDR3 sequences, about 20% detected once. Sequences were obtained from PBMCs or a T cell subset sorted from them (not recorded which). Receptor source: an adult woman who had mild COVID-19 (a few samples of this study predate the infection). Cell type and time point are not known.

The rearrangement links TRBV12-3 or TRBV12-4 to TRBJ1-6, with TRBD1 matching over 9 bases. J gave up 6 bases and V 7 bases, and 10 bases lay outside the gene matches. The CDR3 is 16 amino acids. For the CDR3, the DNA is TGTGCCAGCAACACGGGACAGGGATCTGTTAATTCACCCCTCCACTTT. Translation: CASNTGQGSVNSPLHF.

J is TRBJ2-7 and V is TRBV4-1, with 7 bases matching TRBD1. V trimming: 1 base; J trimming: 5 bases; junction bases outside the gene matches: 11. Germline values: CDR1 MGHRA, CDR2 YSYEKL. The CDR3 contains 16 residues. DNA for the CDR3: TGCGCCAGCAGCCAAGGATCCTTCAGGCAGGGGGACGAGCAGTACTTC. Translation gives CASSQGSFRQGDEQYF.

DNA for the CDR3: TGCAGCGTCGCCGGAGGTCCGAACACTGAAGCTTTCTTT. This encodes CSVAGGPNTEAFF. This chain links TRBV29-1 with TRBJ1-1; D uncertain. V lost 6 bases and J 1 base, leaving 12 bases between the germline ends. CDR3 length equals 13 residues. CDR1 and CDR2 from the germline V gene are SQVTM and ANQGSEA.

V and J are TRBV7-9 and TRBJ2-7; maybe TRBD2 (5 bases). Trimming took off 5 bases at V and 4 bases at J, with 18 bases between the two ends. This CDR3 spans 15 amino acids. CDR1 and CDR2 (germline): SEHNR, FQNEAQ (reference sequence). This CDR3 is CASSHLWMEVYEQYF. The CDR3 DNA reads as TGTGCCAGCAGCCACTTGTGGATGGAGGTTTACGAGCAGTACTTC.

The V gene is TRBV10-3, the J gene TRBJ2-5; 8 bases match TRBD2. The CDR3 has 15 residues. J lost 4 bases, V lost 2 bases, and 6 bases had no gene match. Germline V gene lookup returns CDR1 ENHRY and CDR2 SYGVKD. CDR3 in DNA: TGTGCCATCAGTGAGGCGGGGGGCTCTCGAGAGACCCAGTACTTC. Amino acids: CAISEAGGSRETQYF.

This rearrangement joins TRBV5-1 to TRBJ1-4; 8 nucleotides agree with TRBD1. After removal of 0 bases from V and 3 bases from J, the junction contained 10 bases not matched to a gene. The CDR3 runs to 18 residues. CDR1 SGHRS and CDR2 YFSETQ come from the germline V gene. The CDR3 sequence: CASSLVLIGTGSNEKLFF. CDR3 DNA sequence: TGCGCCAGCAGCTTGGTGCTGATAGGGACAGGCTCTAATGAAAAACTGTTTTTT.

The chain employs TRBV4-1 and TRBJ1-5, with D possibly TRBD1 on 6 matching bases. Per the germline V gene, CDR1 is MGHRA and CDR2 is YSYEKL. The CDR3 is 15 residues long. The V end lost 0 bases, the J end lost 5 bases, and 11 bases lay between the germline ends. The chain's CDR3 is CASSQEPTGYQPQHF. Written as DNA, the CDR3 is TGCGCCAGCAGCCAAGAGCCAACAGGGTATCAGCCCCAGCATTTT.

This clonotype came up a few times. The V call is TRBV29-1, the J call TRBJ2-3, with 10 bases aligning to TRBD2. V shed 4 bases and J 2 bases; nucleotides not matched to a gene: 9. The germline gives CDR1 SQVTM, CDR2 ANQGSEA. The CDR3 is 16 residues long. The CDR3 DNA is TGCAGCGTTGCGCTAGCGGGAGCTAGCCCCACAGATACGCAGTATTTT. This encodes CSVALAGASPTDTQYF.

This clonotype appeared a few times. The CDR3 protein is CSARLNGNTEAFF. CDR3 nucleotide sequence: TGCAGTGCCAGACTTAACGGGAACACTGAAGCTTTCTTT. The V gene is TRBV20-1, the J gene TRBJ1-1; no reliable D call. This CDR3 is 13 amino acids long. Trimming cost V 6 bases and J 1 base, with 12 bases left between them. From germline, CDR1 is DFQATT and CDR2 SNEGSKA (reference sequence).

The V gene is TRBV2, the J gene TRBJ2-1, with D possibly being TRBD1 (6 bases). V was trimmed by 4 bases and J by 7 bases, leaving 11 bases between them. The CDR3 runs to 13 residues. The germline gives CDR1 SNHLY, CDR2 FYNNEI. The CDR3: CASSGQAANEQFF. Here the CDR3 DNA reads TGTGCCAGCAGTGGACAGGCGGCGAATGAGCAGTTCTTC. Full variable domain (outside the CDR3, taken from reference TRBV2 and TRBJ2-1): EPEVTQTPSHQVTQMGQEVILRCVPISNHLYFYWYRQILGQKVEFLVSFYNNEISEKSEIFDDQFSVERPDGSNFTLKIRSTKLEDSAMYFCASSGQAANEQFFGPGTRLTVL.

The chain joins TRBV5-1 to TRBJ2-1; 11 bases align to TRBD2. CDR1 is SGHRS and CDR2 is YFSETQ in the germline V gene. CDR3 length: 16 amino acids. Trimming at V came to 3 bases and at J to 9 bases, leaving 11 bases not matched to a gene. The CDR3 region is CASSSGSTSGSGEQFF. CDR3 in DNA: TGCGCCAGCAGCTCCGGTTCCACTAGCGGGAGCGGTGAGCAGTTCTTC.

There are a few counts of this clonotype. The CDR3 DNA is TGTGCCAGTAGTATAGGGGGCATCGTCCTTAACACTGAAGCTTTCTTT. Its translation is CASSIGGIVLNTEAFF. The chain recombines TRBV19 with TRBJ1-1, with D possibly matching TRBD1 (5 bases). Germline V CDR1 and CDR2: LNHDA, SQIVND (reference sequence). The CDR3 spans 16 residues. Between the trimmed V and J ends, which lost 1 base and 2 bases, there was a span of 14 bases.

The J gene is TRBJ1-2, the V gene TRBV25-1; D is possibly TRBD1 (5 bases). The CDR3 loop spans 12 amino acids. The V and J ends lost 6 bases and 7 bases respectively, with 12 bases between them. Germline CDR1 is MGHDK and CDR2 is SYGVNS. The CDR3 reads CASRPPGGGYTF. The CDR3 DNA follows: TGTGCCAGCAGGCCTCCGGGGGGTGGCTACACCTTC.